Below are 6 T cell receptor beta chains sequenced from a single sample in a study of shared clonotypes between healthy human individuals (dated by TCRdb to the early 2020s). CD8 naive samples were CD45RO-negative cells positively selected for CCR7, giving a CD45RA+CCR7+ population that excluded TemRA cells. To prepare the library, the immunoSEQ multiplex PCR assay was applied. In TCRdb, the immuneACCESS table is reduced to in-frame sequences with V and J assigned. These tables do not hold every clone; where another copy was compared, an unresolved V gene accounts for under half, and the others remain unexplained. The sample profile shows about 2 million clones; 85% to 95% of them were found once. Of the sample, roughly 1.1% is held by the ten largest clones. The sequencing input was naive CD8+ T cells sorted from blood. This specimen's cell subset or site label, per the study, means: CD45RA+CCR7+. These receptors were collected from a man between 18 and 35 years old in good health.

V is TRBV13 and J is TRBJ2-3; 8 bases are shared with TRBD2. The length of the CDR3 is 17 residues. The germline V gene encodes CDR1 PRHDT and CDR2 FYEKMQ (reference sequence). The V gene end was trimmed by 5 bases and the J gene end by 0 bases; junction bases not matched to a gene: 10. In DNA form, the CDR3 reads TGTGCCAGCAGCCCACAGCGGGAGAGGGGTAGCACAGATACGCAGTATTTT. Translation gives CASSPQRERGSTDTQYF.

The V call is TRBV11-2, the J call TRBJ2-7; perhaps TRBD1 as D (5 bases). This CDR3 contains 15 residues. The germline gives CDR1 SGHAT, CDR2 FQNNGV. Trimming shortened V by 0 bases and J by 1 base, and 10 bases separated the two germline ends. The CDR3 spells CASSLDAGPSYEQYF. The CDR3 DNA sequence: TGTGCCAGCAGCTTAGATGCAGGGCCTTCCTACGAGCAGTACTTC.

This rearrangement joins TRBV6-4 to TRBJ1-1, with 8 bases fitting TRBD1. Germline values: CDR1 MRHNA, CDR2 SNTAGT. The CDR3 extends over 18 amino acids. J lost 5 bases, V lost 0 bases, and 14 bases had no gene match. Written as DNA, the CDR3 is TGTGCCAGCAGTGACTCCCTGCAGGGGGCTATGGGAGGAACTGAAGCTTTCTTT. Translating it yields CASSDSLQGAMGGTEAFF.

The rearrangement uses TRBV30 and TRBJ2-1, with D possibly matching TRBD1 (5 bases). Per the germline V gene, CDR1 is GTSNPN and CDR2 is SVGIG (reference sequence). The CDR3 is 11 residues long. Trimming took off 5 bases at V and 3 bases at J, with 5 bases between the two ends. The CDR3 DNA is TGTGCCTGGGGACACTACAATGAGCAGTTCTTC. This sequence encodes CAWGHYNEQFF. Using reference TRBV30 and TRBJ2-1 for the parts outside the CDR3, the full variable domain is SQTIHQWPATLVQPVGSPLSLECTVEGTSNPNLYWYRQAAGRGLQLLFYSVGIGQISSEVPQNLSASRPQDRQFILSSKKLLLSDSGFYLCAWGHYNEQFFGPGTRLTVL.

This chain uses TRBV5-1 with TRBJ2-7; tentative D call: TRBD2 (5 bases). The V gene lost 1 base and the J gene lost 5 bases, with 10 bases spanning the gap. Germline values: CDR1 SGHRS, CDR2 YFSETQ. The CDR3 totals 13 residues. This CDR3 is CASSLTGFHEQYF. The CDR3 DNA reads TGCGCCAGCAGCTTGACGGGGTTCCACGAGCAGTACTTC.

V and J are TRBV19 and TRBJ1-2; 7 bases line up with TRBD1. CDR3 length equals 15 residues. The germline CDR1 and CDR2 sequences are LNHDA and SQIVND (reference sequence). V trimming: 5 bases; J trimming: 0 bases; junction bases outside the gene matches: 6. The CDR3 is CASSPMDRPNYGYTF. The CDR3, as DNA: TGTGCCAGTAGTCCTATGGACAGGCCTAACTATGGCTACACCTTC.